What follows describes a single T cell receptor beta chain. Germline CDR1 reads MDHEN; CDR2 reads SYDVKM. The CDR3 is 14 residues long. V lost 7 bases, J lost 5 bases, and 10 bases stayed unmatched. The data are from a study of shared clonotypes between healthy human individuals. Study-level background: The study enrolled a couple of women and three men aged 18 to 49. The study used three CD4 naive, three CD4 memory, two CD8 naive and one CD8 memory plate per donor.

Each subset's genomic DNA was shared equally among a number of immunoSEQ plates. The table came from immunoSEQ multiplex PCR; TCRdb's copy has only in-frame clones and leaves some out. The sample lists about 980,000 clones; approximately 76% were seen once. The chain employs TRBV28 and TRBJ1-1; 7 bases line up with TRBD1. The material sequenced was memory CD4+ T cells sorted from blood. Specified subset: CD45RA-negative fraction. The clonotype comes from a young man in good health. Written as DNA, the CDR3 is TGTGCCAGCATCTCAGGGGGTGGTAGGACTGAAGCTTTCTTT. Its protein product is CASISGGGRTEAFF.